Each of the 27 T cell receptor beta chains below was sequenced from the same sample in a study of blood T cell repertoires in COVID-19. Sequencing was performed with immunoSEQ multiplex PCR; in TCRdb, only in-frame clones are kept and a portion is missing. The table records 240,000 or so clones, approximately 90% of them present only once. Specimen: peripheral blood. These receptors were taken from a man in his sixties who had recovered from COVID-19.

The CDR3 protein is CASSLDATGAGNTIYF. CDR3 DNA: TGCGCCAGCAGCTTGGATGCGACAGGGGCGGGAAACACCATATATTTT. The V call is TRBV5-1, the J call TRBJ1-3; 8 bases fit TRBD1. V was pared by 0 bases and J by 4 bases, with 6 bases of the junction left unmatched. The CDR3 is made up of 16 amino acids. The germline gives CDR1 SGHRS, CDR2 YFSETQ.

In DNA form, the CDR3 reads TGTGCCAGCAGCTGGGGACAGGGAGAAGCAGATACGCAGTATTTT. The encoded protein is CASSWGQGEADTQYF. The chain combines TRBV7-9 with TRBJ2-3; 9 nucleotides agree with TRBD1. The V gene's germline CDR1 is SEHNR and CDR2 FQNEAQ (reference sequence). The CDR3 extends over 15 amino acids. Losses at the gene ends were 4 bases for V and 4 bases for J; bases not matched to a gene: 6.

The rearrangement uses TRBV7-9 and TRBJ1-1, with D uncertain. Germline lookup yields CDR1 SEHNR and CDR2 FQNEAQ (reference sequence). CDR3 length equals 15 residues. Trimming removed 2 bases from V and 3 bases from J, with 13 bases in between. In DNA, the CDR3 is TGTGCCAGCAGCTTACCCCCCAGACACTACACTGAAGCTTTCTTT. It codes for CASSLPPRHYTEAFF.

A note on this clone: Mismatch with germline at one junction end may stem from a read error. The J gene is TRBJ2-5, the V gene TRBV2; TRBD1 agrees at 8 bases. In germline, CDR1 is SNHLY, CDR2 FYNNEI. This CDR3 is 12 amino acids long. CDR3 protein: CASSLPGQEPDF. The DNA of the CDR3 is TGTGCCAGCAGTCTGCCGGGACAGGAGCCCGACTTC.

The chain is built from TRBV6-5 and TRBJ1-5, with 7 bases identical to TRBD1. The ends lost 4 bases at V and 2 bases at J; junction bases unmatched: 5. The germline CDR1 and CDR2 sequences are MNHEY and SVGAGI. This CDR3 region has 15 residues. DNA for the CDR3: TGTGCCAGCAGTTTGACAGGGCTAGGCAATCAGCCCCAGCATTTT. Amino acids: CASSLTGLGNQPQHF.

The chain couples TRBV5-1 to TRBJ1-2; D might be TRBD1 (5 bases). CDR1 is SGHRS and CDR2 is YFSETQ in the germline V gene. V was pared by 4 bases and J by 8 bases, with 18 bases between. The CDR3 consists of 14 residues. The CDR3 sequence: CASSIRRGGEGYTF. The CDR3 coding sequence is TGCGCCAGCAGCATCCGGAGGGGCGGTGAAGGCTACACCTTC.

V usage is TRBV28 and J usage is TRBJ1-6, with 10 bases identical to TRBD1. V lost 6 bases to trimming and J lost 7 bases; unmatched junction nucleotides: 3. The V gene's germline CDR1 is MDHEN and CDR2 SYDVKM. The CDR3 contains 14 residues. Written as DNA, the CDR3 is TGTGCCAGCAGCCAGGGACAGGGGAATTCACCCCTCCACTTT. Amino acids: CASSQGQGNSPLHF.

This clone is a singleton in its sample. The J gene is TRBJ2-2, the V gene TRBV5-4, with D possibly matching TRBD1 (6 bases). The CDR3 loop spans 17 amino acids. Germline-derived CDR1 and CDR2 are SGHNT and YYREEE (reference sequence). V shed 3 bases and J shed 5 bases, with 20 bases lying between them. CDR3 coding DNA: TGTGCCAGCAGCTCGAGGGTGGGGGCGCCAGGGACCGGGGAGCTGTTTTTT. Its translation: CASSSRVGAPGTGELFF.

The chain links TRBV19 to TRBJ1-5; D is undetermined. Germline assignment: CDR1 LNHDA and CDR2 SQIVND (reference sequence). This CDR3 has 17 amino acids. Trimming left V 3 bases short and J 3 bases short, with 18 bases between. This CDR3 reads CASSIPGRGYNNQPQHF. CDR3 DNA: TGTGCCAGTAGTATTCCCGGGAGAGGGTATAACAATCAGCCCCAGCATTTT. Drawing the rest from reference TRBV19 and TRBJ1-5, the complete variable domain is DGGITQSPKYLFRKEGQNVTLSCEQNLNHDAMYWYRQDPGQGLRLIYYSQIVNDFQKGDIAEGYSVSREKKESFPLTVTSAQKNPTAFYLCASSIPGRGYNNQPQHFGDGTRLSIL.

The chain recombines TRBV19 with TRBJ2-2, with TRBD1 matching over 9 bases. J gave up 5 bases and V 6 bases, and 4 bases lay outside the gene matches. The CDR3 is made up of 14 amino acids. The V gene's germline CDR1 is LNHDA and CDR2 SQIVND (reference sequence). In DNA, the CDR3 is TGTGCCAGTAGGGGGACAGGGAGGACCGGGGAGCTGTTTTTT. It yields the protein CASRGTGRTGELFF.

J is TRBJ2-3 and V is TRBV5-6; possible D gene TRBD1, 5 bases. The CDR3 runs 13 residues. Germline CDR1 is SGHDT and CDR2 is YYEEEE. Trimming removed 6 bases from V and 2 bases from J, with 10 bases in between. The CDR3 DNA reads TGTGCCAGCACCCCGACAGCCACAGATACGCAGTATTTT. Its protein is CASTPTATDTQYF.

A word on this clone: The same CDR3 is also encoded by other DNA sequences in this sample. CDR3 in amino acids: CASRGQGANEKLFF. CDR3 nucleotide sequence: TGTGCCAGCAGGGGACAGGGGGCAAATGAAAAACTGTTTTTT. The rearrangement uses TRBV6-5 and TRBJ1-4; 12 bases agree with TRBD1. The CDR3 length is 14 residues. CDR1 and CDR2 from the germline V gene are MNHEY and SVGAGI. The V and J ends lost 6 bases and 5 bases, in that order; junction bases with no gene match: 1.

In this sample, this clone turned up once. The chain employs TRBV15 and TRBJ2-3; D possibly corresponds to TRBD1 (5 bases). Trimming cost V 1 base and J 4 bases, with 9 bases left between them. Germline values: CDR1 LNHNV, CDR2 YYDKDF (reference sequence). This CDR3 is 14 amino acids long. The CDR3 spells CATSRVTGPDTQYF. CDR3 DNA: TGTGCCACCAGCAGAGTTACAGGACCAGATACGCAGTATTTT.

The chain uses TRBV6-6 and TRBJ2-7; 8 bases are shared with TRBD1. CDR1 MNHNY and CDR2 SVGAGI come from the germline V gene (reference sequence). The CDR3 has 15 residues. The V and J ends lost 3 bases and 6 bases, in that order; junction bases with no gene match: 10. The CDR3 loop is CASSYLGQGAGEQYF. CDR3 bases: TGTGCCAGCAGTTATCTCGGCCAGGGGGCGGGCGAGCAGTACTTC.

The CDR3, as DNA: TGTGCCAGCAGCCGCGGACAGCAAGCGACTAATGAAAAACTGTTTTTT. Amino acid sequence: CASSRGQQATNEKLFF. The rearrangement links TRBV14 to TRBJ1-4, with a tentative D call TRBD1 (6 bases). This CDR3 has 16 residues. CDR1 is SGHDN and CDR2 is FVKESK in the germline V gene. Between the trimmed V and J ends, which lost 4 bases and 2 bases, there was a span of 14 bases.

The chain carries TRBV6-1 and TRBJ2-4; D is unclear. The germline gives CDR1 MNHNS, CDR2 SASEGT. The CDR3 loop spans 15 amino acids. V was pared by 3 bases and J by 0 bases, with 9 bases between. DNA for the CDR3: TGTGCCAGCAGTGAGGAGATCCTAGCCAAAAACATTCAGTACTTC. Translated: CASSEEILAKNIQYF.

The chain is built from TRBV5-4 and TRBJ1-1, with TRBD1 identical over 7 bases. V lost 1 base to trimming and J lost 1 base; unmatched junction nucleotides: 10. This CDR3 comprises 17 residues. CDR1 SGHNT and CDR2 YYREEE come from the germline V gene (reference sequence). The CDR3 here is CASSLKIQAGGNTEAFF. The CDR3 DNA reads TGTGCCAGCAGCTTGAAAATTCAGGCAGGGGGGAACACTGAAGCTTTCTTT.

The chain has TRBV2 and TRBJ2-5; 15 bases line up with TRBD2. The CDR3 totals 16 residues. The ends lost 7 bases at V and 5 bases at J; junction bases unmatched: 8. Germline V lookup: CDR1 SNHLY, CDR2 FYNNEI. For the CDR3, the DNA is TGTGCCAGCATACGGACTAGCGGGGGGGATGTGGAGACCCAGTACTTC. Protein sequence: CASIRTSGGDVETQYF. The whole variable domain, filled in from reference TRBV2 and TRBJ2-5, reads EPEVTQTPSHQVTQMGQEVILRCVPISNHLYFYWYRQILGQKVEFLVSFYNNEISEKSEIFDDQFSVERPDGSNFTLKIRSTKLEDSAMYFCASIRTSGGDVETQYFGPGTRLLVL.

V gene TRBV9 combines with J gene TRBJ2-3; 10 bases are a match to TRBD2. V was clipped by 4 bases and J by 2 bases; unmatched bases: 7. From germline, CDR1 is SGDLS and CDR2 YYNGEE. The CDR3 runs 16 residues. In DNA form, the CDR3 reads TGTGCCAGCAGCCTTCTAGCGGGGGTTTCCACAGATACGCAGTATTTT. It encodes CASSLLAGVSTDTQYF.

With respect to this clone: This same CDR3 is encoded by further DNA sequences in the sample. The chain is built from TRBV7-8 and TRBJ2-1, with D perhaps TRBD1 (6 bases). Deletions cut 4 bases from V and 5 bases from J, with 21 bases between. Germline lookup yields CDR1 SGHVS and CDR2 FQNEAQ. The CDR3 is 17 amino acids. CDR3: CASSSRARGGQHNEQFF. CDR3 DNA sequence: TGTGCCAGCAGCTCCCGAGCTAGAGGGGGACAACACAATGAGCAGTTCTTC. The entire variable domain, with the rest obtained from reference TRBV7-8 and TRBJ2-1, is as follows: GAGVSQSPRYKVAKRGQDVALRCDPISGHVSLFWYQQALGQGPEFLTYFQNEAQLDKSGLPSDRFFAERPEGSVSTLKIQRTQQEDSAVYLCASSSRARGGQHNEQFFGPGTRLTVL.

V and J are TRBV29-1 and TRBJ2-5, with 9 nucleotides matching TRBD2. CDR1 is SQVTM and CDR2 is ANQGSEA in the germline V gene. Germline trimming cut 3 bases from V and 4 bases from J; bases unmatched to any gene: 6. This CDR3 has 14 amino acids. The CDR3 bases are TGCAGCGTTGATGGCGGGGGGGCCTTAGAGACCCAGTACTTC. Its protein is CSVDGGGALETQYF.

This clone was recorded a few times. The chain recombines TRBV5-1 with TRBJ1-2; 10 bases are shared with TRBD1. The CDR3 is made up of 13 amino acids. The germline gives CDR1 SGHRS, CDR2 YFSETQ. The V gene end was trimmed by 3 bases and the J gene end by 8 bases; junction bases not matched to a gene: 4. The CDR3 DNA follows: TGCGCCAGCAGCTCGGGACAGGGGCACGGCTACACCTTC. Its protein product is CASSSGQGHGYTF.

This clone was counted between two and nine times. CDR3 sequence reads: CACDPGFLSGNTIYF. Written as DNA, the CDR3 is TGTGCCTGCGACCCGGGTTTTCTCTCTGGAAACACCATATATTTT. The gene calls are TRBV30 and TRBJ1-3; D remains ambiguous. V dropped 6 bases and J dropped 0 bases, with 15 bases sitting between them. CDR1 is GTSNPN and CDR2 is SVGIG in the germline V gene (reference sequence). The CDR3 is 15 residues long.

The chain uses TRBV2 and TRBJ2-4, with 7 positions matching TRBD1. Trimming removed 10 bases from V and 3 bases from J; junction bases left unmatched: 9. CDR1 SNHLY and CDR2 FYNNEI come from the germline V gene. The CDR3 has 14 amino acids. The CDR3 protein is CATIPRTGKNIQYF. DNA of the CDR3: TGTGCCACCATCCCAAGGACAGGCAAAAACATTCAGTACTTC.

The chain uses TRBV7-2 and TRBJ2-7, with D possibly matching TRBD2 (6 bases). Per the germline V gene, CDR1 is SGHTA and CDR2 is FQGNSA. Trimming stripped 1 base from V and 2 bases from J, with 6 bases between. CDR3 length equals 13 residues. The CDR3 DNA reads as TGTGCCAGCAGCTTAGGACTAGCCTACGAGCAGTACTTC. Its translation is CASSLGLAYEQYF.

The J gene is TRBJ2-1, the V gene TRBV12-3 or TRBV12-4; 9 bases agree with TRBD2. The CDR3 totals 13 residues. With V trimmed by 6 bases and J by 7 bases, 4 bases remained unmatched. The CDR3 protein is CASRLAGTNEQFF. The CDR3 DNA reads TGTGCCAGCAGACTAGCGGGTACTAATGAGCAGTTCTTC.

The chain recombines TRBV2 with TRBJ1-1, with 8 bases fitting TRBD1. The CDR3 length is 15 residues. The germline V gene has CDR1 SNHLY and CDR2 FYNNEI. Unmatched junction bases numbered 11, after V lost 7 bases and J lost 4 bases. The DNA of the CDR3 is TGTGCCAGCACAAAGGAAGGACAGGGAGGCACTGAAGCTTTCTTT. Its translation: CASTKEGQGGTEAFF.